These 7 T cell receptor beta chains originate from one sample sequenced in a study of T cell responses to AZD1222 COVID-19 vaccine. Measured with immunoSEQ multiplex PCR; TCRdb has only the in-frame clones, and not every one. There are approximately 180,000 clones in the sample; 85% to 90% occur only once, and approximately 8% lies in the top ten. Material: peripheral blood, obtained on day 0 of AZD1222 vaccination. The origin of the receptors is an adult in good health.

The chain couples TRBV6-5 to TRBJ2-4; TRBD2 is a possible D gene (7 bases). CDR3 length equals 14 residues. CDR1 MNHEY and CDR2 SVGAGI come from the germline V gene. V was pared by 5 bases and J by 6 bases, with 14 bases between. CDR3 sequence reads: CASSRWGGRNIQYF. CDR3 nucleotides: TGTGCCAGCAGTCGGTGGGGGGGCAGAAACATTCAGTACTTC.

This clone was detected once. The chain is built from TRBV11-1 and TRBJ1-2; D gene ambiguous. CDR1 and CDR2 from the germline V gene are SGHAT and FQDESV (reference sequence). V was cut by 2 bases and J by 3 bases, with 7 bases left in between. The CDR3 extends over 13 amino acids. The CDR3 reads CASSLLGDYGYTF. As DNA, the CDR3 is TGTGCCAGCAGCTTATTAGGAGACTATGGCTACACCTTC.

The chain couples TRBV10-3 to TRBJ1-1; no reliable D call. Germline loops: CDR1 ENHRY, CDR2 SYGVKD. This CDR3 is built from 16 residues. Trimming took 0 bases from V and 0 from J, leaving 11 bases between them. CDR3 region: CAISESGSYMNTEAFF. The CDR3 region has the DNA TGTGCCATCAGTGAGTCCGGCAGTTACATGAACACTGAAGCTTTCTTT.

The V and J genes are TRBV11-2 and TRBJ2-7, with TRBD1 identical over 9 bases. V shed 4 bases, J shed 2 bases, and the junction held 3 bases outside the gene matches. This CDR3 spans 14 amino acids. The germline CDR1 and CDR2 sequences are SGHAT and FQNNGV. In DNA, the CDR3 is TGTGCCAGCAGCTCGGGACAGGGCCCCTACGAGCAGTACTTC. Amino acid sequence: CASSSGQGPYEQYF.

The CDR3 region is CASSQTDARSGYTF. The CDR3 DNA reads TGCGCCAGCAGCCAGACCGACGCGAGGAGTGGCTACACCTTC. The V and J genes are TRBV4-1 and TRBJ1-2; D not resolved. The CDR3 runs to 14 residues. The V gene's germline CDR1 is MGHRA and CDR2 YSYEKL. Between the trimmed V and J ends, which lost 3 bases and 7 bases, there was a span of 15 bases.

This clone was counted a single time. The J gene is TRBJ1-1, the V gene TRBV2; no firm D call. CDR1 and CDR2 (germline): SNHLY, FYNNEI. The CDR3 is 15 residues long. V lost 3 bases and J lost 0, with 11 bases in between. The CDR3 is CASSDGFQVNTEAFF. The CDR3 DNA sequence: TGTGCCAGCAGTGACGGGTTTCAGGTGAACACTGAAGCTTTCTTT.

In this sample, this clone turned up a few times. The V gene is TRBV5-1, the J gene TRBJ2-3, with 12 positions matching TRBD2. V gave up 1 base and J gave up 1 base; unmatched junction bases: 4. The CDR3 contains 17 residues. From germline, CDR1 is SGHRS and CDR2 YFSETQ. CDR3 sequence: CASSLTRLAGGTDTQYF. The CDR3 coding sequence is TGCGCCAGCAGCTTGACCCGACTAGCGGGGGGCACAGATACGCAGTATTTT. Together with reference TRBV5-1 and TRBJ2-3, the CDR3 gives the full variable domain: KAGVTQTPRYLIKTRGQQVTLSCSPISGHRSVSWYQQTPGQGLQFLFEYFSETQRNKGNFPGRFSGRQFSNSRSEMNVSTLELGDSALYLCASSLTRLAGGTDTQYFGPGTRLTVL.